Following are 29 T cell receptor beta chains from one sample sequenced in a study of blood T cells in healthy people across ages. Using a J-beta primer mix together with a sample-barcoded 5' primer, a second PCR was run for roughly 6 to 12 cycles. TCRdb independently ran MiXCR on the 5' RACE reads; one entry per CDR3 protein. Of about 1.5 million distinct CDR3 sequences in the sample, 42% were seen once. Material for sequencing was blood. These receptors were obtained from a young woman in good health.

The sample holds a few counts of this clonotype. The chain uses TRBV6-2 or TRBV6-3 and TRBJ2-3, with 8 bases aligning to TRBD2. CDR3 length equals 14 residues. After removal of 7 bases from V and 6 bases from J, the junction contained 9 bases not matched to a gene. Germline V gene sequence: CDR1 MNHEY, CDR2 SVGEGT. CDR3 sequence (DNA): TGTGCCAGCATTGGAGCGGGAGTCCTGGATACGCAGTATTTT. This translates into CASIGAGVLDTQYF.

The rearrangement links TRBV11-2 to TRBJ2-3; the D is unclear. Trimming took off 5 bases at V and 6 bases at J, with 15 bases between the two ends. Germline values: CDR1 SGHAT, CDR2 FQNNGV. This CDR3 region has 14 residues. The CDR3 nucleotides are TGTGCCAGCAGCCCGCCGGACCGTCCGGATACGCAGTATTTT. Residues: CASSPPDRPDTQYF.

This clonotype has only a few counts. The CDR3 spells CASRSRGTSGSNEQFF. The CDR3 DNA is TGTGCCAGCAGGTCCCGGGGGACTAGCGGGTCAAATGAGCAGTTCTTC. The V call is TRBV7-2, the J call TRBJ2-1; 12 nucleotides line up with TRBD2. In germline, CDR1 is SGHTA, CDR2 FQGNSA. This CDR3 is 16 amino acids long. J was trimmed by 7 bases and V by 6 bases; bases with no gene match: 10.

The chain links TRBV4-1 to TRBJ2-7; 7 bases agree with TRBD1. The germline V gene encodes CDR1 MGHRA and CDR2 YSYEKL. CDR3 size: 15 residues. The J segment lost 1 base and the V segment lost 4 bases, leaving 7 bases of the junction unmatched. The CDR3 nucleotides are TGCGCCAGCAGCCCCTCACCGGGACAGTCCTACGAGCAGTACTTC. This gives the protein CASSPSPGQSYEQYF.

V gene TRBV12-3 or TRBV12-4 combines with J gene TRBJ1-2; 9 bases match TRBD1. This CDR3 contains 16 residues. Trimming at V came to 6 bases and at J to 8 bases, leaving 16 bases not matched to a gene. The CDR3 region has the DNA TGTGCCAGCAGCCTCAACACTCCGGGACAGGGCGGAGGCTACACCTTC. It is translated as CASSLNTPGQGGGYTF.

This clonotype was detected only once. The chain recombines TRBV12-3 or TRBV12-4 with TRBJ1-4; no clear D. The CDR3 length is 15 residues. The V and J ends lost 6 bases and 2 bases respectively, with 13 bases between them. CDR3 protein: CASSARRVTNEKLFF. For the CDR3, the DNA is TGTGCCAGCAGCGCCAGGCGGGTGACTAATGAAAAACTGTTTTTT.

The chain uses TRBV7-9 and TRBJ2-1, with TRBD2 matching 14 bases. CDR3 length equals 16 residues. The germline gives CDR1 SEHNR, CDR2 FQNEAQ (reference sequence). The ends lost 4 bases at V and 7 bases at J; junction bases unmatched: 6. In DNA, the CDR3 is TGTGCCAGCAGCTACGCGGGACTAGCGGGGGCTAATGAGCAGTTCTTC. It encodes CASSYAGLAGANEQFF.

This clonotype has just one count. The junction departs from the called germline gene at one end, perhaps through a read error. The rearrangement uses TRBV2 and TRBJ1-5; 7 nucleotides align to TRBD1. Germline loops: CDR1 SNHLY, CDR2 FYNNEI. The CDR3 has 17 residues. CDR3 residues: CASSARLWTGSNRPQHF. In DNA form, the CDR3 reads TGTGCCAGCAGCGCCCGGCTATGGACAGGTAGCAATCGGCCCCAGCATTTT.

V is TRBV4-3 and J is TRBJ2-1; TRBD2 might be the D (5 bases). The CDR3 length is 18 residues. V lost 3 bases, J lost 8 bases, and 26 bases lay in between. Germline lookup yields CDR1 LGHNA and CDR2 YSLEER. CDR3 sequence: CASSHSTPDERQSYEQFF. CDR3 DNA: TGCGCCAGCAGCCATTCTACCCCGGACGAGCGGCAAAGCTATGAGCAGTTCTTC.

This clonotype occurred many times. The CDR3 protein is CASSLGLAVDEQYF. The CDR3 DNA reads TGTGCCAGCAGCCTCGGACTAGCGGTGGACGAGCAGTACTTC. V usage is TRBV7-9 and J usage is TRBJ2-7; 10 bases are a match to TRBD2. Trimming took 5 bases from V and 5 from J; bases not matched to a gene: 6. The CDR3 consists of 14 residues. The V gene's germline CDR1 is SEHNR and CDR2 FQNEAQ (reference sequence).

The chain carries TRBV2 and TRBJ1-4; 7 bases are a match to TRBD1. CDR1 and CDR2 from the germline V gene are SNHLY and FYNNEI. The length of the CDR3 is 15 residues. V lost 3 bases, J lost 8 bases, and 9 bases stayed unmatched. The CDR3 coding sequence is TGTGCCAGCAGTGATTTGGCAGGGGGGTCAGAAAAACTGTTTTTT. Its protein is CASSDLAGGSEKLFF.

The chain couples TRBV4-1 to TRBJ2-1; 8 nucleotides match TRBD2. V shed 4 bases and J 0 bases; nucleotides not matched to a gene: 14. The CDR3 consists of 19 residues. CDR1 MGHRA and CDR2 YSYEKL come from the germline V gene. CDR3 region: CASSRPASGFRSSYNEQFF. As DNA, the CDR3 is TGCGCCAGCAGCCGCCCGGCTAGCGGGTTCCGCAGCTCCTACAATGAGCAGTTCTTC.

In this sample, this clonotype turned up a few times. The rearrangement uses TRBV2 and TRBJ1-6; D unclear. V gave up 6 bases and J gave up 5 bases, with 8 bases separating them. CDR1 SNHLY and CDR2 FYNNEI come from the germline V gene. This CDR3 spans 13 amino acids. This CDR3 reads CASRDTNNSPLHF. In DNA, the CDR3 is TGTGCCAGCAGAGACACGAATAATTCACCCCTCCACTTT.

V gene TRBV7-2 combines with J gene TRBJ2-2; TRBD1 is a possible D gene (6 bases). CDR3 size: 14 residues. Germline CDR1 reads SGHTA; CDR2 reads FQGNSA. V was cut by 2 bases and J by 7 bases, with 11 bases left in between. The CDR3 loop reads CASSLIGGFGELFF. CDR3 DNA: TGTGCCAGCAGCTTAATTGGGGGCTTCGGGGAGCTGTTTTTT.

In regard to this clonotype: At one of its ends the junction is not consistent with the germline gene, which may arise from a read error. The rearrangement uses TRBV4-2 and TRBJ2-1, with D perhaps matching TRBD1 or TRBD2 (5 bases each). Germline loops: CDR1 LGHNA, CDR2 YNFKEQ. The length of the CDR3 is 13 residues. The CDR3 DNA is TGTGCCTGCAGCCAAGAAGCTGGGGACGAGCAGTTCTTC. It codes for CACSQEAGDEQFF.

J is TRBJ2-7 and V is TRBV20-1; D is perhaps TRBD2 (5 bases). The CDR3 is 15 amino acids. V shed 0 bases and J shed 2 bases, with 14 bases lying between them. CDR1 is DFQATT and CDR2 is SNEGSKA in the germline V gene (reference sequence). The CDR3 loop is CSARDLASVAYEQYF. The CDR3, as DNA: TGCAGTGCTAGAGACCTAGCATCGGTCGCCTACGAGCAGTACTTC.

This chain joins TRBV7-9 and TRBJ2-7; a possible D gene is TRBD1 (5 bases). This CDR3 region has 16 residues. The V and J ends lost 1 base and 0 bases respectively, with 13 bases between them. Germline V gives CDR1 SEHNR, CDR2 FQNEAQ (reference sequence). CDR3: CASSLELTVRSYEQYF. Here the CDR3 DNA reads TGTGCCAGCAGCTTAGAGTTGACAGTCCGCTCCTACGAGCAGTACTTC.

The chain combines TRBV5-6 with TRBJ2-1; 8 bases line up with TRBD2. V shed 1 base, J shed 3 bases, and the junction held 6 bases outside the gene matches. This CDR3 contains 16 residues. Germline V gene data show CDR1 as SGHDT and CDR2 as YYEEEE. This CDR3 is CASSLQAGVVYNEQFF. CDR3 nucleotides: TGTGCCAGCAGCTTGCAAGCGGGAGTGGTCTACAATGAGCAGTTCTTC.

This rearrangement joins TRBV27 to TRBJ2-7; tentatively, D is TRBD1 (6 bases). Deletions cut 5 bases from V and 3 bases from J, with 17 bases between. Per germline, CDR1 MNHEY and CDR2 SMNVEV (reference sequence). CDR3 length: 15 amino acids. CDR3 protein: CASSPFQGSRYEQYF. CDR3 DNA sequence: TGTGCCAGCAGTCCATTCCAGGGGTCTCGCTACGAGCAGTACTTC.

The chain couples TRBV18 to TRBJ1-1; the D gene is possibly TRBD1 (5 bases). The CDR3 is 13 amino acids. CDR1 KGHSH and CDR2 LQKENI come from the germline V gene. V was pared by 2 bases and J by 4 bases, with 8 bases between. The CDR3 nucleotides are TGTGCCAGCTCACCAAGGAGGGGCACTGAAGCTTTCTTT. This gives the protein CASSPRRGTEAFF.

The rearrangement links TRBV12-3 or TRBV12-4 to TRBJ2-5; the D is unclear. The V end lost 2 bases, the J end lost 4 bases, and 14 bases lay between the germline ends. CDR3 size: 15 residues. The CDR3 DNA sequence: TGTGCCAGCAGTTTATTAAGAGGACGGATAGAGACCCAGTACTTC. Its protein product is CASSLLRGRIETQYF.

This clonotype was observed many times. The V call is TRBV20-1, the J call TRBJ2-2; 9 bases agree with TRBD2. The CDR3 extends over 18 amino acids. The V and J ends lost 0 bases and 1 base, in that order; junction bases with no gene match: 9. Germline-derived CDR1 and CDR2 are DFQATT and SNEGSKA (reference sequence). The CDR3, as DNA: TGCAGTGCTAGAGATAGCGGGGGAGCCGGTTGGAACACCGGGGAGCTGTTTTTT. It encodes CSARDSGGAGWNTGELFF.

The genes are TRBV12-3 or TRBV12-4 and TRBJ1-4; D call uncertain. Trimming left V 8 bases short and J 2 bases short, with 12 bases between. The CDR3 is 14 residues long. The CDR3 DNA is TGTGCCAGCGGCCCGAGGAGGACTAATGAAAAACTGTTTTTT. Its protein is CASGPRRTNEKLFF.

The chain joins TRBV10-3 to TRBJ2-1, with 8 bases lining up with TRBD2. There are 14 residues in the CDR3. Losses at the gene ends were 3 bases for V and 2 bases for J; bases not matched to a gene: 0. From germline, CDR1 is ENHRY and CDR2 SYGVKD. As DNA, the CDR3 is TGTGCCATCAGTGACGGGGGGGCCTACAATGAGCAGTTCTTC. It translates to CAISDGGAYNEQFF.

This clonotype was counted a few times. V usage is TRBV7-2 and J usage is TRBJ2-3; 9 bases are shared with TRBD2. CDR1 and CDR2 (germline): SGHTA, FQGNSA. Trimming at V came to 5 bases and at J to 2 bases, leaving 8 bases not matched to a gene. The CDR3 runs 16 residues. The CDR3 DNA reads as TGTGCCAGCAGCCCCCAGCGGGGGGTCCTCACAGATACGCAGTATTTT. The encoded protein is CASSPQRGVLTDTQYF.

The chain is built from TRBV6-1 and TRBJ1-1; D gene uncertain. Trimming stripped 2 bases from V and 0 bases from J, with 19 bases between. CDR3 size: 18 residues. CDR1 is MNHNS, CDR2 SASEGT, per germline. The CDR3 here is CASSEMTDGLTMNTEAFF. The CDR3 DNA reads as TGTGCCAGCAGTGAAATGACTGACGGCTTGACTATGAACACTGAAGCTTTCTTT.

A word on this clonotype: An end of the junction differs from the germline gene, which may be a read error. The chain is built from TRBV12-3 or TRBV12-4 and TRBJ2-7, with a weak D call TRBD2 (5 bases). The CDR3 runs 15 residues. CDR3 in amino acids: CASSLTGSSLYEQYF. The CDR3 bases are TGCGCCAGCAGTTTAACTGGGAGCTCTTTGTACGAGCAGTACTTC.

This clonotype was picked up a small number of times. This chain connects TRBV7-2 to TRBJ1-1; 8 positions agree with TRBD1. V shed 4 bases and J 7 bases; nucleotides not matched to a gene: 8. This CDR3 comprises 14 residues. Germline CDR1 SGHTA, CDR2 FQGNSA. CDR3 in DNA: TGTGCCAGCAGCTCTCCCGGGACAGGAGTTGAAGCTTTCTTT. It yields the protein CASSSPGTGVEAFF.

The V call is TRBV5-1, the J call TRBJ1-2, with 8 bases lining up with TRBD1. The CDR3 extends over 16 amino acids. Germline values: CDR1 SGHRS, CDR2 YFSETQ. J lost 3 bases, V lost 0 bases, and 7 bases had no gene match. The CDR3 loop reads CASSLGFQGADYGYTF. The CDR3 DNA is TGCGCCAGCAGCTTGGGGTTCCAGGGGGCAGACTATGGCTACACCTTC.